The table lists the clone carrying this T cell receptor (beta chain) with a count of one. As yet, its antigen is unknown. These data are taken from a study of radiation and T cells in renal cell carcinoma. Overall study: Nephrectomy followed 15 Gy stereotactic body radiation by 4 weeks.

General study results and limits: Baseline intratumoral clonotype presence is unknown without pretreatment biopsies. From baseline, blood top tumor clonotypes peaked at 2 weeks post-radiation.

The CDR3 sequence is 15 residues long. From germline, CDR1 is SGDLS and CDR2 YYNGEE. Trimming at V came to 4 bases and at J to 5 bases, leaving 4 bases not matched to a gene. The time point: blood 2 weeks post-SBRT. Treatment indicated: 15 Gy SBRT to primary tumor, nephrectomy 4 weeks later. Clear cell pathology was present in this patient's renal cell carcinoma. Measured with immunoSEQ multiplex PCR; TCRdb has only the in-frame clones, and not every one. This table has some 76,000 clones, more than 75% appearing once. Sample: blood, taken from a patient whose treatment included radiotherapy and nephrectomy. The chain is built from TRBV9 and TRBJ1-6, with 9 bases fitting TRBD1. The clonotype was recovered from a man in his fifties or sixties with renal cell carcinoma. CDR3 coding DNA: TGTGCCAGCAGCCCTCGACAGGGGGATAATTCACCCCTCCACTTT. It is translated as CASSPRQGDNSPLHF.